The clone carrying this TCR beta chain was detected only once. The CDR3 is 14 residues long. The V end was cut by 0 bases, the J end by 9 bases, with 12 bases between. CDR1 and CDR2 (germline): LGHDT, YNNKEL (reference sequence). TCR beta chains were sequenced at survey level with immunoSEQ. Sequencing used immunoSEQ multiplex PCR; TCRdb keeps in-frame clones, though not all of them. The sample lists tens of thousands of clones; approximately 92% were seen once. The clonotype comes from a middle-aged man with rheumatoid arthritis. The chain links TRBV3-1 (or the pseudogene TRBV3-2) to TRBJ2-1, with D perhaps matching TRBD2 (5 bases). Sequenced input: PBMCs. For the CDR3, the DNA is TGTGCCAGCAGCCAAGATCTAGGTGCGGGTGAGCAGTTCTTC. This codes for CASSQDLGAGEQFF.